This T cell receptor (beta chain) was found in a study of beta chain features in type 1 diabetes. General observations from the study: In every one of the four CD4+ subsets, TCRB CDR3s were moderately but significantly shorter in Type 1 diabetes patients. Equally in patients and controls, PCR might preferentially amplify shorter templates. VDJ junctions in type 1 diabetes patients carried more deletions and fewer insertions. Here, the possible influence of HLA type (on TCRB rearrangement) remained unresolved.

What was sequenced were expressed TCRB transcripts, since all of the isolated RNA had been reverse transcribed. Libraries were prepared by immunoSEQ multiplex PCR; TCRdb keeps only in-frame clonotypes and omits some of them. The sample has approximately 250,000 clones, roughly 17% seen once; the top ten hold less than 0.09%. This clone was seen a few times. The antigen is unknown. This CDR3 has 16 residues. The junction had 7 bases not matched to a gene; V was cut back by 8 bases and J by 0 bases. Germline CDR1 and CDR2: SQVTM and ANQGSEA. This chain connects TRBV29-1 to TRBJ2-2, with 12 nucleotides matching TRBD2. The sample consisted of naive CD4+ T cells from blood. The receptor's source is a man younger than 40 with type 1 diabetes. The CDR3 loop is CSTPGTSGSNTGELFF. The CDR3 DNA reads TGCAGCACCCCAGGGACTAGCGGGTCGAACACCGGGGAGCTGTTTTTT.